This T cell receptor beta chain was sequenced in a study of control samples from healthy donors and cancer patients. TCRdb keeps only in-frame clones here, not all; method: immunoSEQ multiplex PCR. The table shows under 450,000 clones, with more than 80% occurring only once. Between the trimmed V and J ends, which lost 2 bases and 1 base, there was a span of 11 bases. The CDR3 covers 15 residues. The germline gives CDR1 LGHDT, CDR2 YNNKEL (reference sequence). Material for sequencing was PBMCs. The receptor comes from a man aged 40-49 years with head and neck cancer. The chain employs TRBV3-1 (or the pseudogene TRBV3-2) and TRBJ1-1; no firm D call. The CDR3 DNA sequence: TGTGCCAGCAGCCAACCCGGGTTCGGGAACACTGAAGCTTTCTTT. This translates into CASSQPGFGNTEAFF.